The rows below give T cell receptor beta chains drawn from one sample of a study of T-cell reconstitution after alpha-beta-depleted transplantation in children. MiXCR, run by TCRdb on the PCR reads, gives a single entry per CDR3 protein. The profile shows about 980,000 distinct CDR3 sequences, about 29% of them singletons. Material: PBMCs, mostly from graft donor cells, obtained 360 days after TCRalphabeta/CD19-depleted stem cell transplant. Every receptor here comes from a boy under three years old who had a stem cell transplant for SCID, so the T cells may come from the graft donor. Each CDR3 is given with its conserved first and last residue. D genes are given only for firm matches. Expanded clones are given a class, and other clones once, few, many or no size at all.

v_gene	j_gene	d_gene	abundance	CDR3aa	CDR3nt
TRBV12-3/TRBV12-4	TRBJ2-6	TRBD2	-	CASSLAGGFSGANVLTF	TGTGCCAGCTCTCTGGCGGGGGGGTTCTCTGGGGCCAACGTCCTGACTTTC
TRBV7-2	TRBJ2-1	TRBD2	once	CASSFRGWRGGSYNEQFF	TGTGCCAGCAGCTTCCGGGGGTGGCGGGGGGGCTCCTACAATGAGCAGTTCTTC
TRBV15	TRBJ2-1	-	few	CATSHTGYHNEQFF	TGTGCCACCAGCCATACAGGGTATCACAATGAGCAGTTCTTC
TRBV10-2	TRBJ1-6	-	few	CASSPSNSPLHF	TGCGCCAGCAGCCCATCAAATTCACCCCTCCACTTT
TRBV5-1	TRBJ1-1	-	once	CASRSQGSAEAFF	TGCGCCAGCAGGTCCCAGGGTAGCGCTGAAGCTTTCTTT
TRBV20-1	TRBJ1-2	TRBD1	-	CSASPGTDYGYTF	TGCAGTGCCTCCCCGGGGACAGACTATGGCTACACCTTC
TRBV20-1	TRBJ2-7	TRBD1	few	CSAPGQVTSYEQYF	TGCAGCGCTCCGGGACAGGTAACCTCCTACGAGCAGTACTTC
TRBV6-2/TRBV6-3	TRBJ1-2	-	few	CASSSGAINYGYTF	TGTGCCAGCAGTTCAGGAGCTATCAACTATGGCTACACCTTC
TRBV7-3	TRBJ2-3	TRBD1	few	CASGLGTGSTDTQYF	TGTGCCAGCGGGTTGGGGACAGGGAGCACAGATACGCAGTATTTT
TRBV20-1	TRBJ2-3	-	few	CSAPDIQGRGTQYF	TGCAGTGCCCCCGACATCCAAGGAAGGGGTACGCAGTATTTT
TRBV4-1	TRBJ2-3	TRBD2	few	CASSQSSGGATDTQYF	TGCGCCAGCAGCCAATCGAGCGGGGGGGCTACAGATACGCAGTATTTT
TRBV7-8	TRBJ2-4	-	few	CASIPTGSRGNIQYF	TGTGCCAGCATCCCCACCGGGAGCAGGGGAAACATTCAGTACTTC
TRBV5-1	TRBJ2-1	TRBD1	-	CASSLDPPWGDRGRHEQFF	TGCGCCAGCAGCTTGGATCCCCCCTGGGGGGACAGGGGGCGACATGAGCAGTTCTTC
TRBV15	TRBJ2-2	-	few	CATSFFGVSGDYTGELFF	TGTGCCACCAGCTTTTTTGGGGTGTCGGGGGACTACACCGGGGAGCTGTTTTTT
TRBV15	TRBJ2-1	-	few	CATSPRLGRGHEQFF	TGTGCCACCAGCCCCCGTCTGGGTAGGGGCCATGAGCAGTTCTTC
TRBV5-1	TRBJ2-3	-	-	CASSPKKGGTGSTQYF	TGCGCCAGCAGCCCAAAAAAGGGCGGCACCGGGAGTACGCAGTATTTT
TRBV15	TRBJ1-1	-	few	CATSDRAWVNTEAFF	TGTGCCACCAGCGATAGGGCGTGGGTGAACACTGAAGCTTTCTTT
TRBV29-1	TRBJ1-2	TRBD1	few	CSVEKDRVMGGYTF	TGCAGCGTTGAAAAGGACAGGGTGATGGGTGGCTACACCTTC
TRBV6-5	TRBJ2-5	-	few	CASSYGYWETQYF	TGTGCCAGCAGTTACGGGTACTGGGAGACCCAGTACTTC
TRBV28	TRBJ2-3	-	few	CASYERFGTDTQYF	TGTGCCAGCTACGAAAGGTTTGGCACAGATACGCAGTATTTT
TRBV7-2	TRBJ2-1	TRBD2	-	CASSRAGTSGGGGQFF	TGTGCCAGCAGCCGTGCGGGGACTAGCGGGGGAGGGGGGCAGTTCTTC
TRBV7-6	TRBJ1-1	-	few	CASSSQGYTEAFF	TGTGCCAGCAGCTCACAGGGTTACACTGAAGCTTTCTTT
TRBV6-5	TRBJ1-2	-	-	CASSYTPEGSNYGYTF	TGTGCCAGCAGTTACACCCCGGAGGGAAGTAACTATGGCTACACCTTC
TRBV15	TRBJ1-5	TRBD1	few	CATHGTGGYQPQHF	TGTGCCACCCACGGGACAGGGGGCTATCAGCCCCAGCATTTT
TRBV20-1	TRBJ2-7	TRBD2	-	CSASVLAGGDYEQYF	TGCAGTGCTTCTGTACTAGCGGGGGGTGACTACGAGCAGTACTTC
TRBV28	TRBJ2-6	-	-	CASSEPPLISGANVLTF	TGTGCCAGCAGCGAACCCCCACTGATCTCTGGGGCCAACGTCCTGACTTTC
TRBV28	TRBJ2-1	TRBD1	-	CASSSIRDRGYNEQFF	TGTGCCAGCAGTTCGATCCGGGACAGGGGTTACAATGAGCAGTTCTTC
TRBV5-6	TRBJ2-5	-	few	CASSFSIDQETQYF	TGTGCCAGCAGCTTTTCAATAGACCAAGAGACCCAGTACTTC
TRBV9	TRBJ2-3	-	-	CASSAGDTIRTDTQYF	TGTGCCAGCAGCGCTGGGGACACGATAAGAACAGATACGCAGTATTTT
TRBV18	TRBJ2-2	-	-	CASSPNRISNTGELFF	TGTGCCAGCTCACCAAACAGAATATCGAACACCGGGGAGCTGTTTTTT
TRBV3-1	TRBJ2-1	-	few	CASSQEFAEQFF	TGTGCCAGCAGCCAAGAGTTTGCTGAGCAGTTCTTC
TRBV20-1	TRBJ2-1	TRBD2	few	CSASWTSGGGEQFF	TGCAGTGCTAGTTGGACTAGCGGGGGTGGTGAGCAGTTCTTC
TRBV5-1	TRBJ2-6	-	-	CASSFRTPFISGANVLTF	TGCGCCAGCAGCTTTAGGACACCTTTTATCTCTGGGGCCAACGTCCTGACTTTC
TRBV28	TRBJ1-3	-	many	CASSLQGGGNTIYF	TGTGCCAGCAGTTTGCAGGGCGGAGGAAACACCATATATTTT
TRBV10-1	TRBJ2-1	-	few	CASSVSRVYNEQFF	TGCGCCAGCAGTGTGTCCAGAGTCTACAATGAGCAGTTCTTC
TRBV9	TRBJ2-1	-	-	CASSVGPSGSYNEQFF	TGTGCCAGCAGCGTAGGACCCAGCGGGTCTTACAATGAGCAGTTCTTC
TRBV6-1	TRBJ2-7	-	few	CASRINRVVETYEQYF	TGTGCCAGCAGAATAAACAGGGTGGTAGAGACCTACGAGCAGTACTTC
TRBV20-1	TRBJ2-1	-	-	CSASGGALDNEQFF	TGCAGTGCCTCTGGGGGGGCCTTGGACAATGAGCAGTTCTTC
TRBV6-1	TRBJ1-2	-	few	CASSGPDTLYGYTF	TGTGCCAGCAGTGGGCCCGACACTCTCTATGGCTACACCTTC
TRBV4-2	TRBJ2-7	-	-	CASSQGGSVSYEQYF	TGTGCCAGCAGCCAAGGTGGGTCAGTCTCCTACGAGCAGTACTTC
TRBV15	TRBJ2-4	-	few	CATSRDQWRDIQYF	TGTGCCACCAGCAGAGATCAGTGGAGGGACATTCAGTACTTC
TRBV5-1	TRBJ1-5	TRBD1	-	CASSLLGQPNQPQHF	TGCGCCAGCAGCTTGCTGGGACAGCCCAATCAGCCCCAGCATTTT
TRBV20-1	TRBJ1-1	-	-	CSANGREGTEAFF	TGCAGTGCAAACGGCAGGGAGGGGACTGAAGCTTTCTTT
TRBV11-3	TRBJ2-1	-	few	CASSLTRYNEQFF	TGTGCCAGCAGCCTGACTAGGTACAATGAGCAGTTCTTC
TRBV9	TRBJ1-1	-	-	CASSVGPNDPGQKGTEAFF	TGTGCCAGCAGCGTAGGCCCCAACGACCCCGGCCAGAAGGGTACTGAAGCTTTCTTT
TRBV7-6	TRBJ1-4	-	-	CASSTNQGRWNEKLFF	TGTGCCAGCAGCACGAATCAGGGGAGATGGAATGAAAAACTGTTTTTT
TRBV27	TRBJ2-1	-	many	CASSFGGLLNNEQFF	TGTGCCAGCAGTTTTGGGGGGCTCCTTAACAATGAGCAGTTCTTC
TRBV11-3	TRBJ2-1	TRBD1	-	CASSPGGTGAYNEQFF	TGTGCCAGCAGCCCAGGGGGGACAGGGGCATACAATGAGCAGTTCTTC
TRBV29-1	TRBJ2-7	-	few	CSVGVGPLSYEQYF	TGCAGCGTTGGAGTGGGGCCTCTCTCCTACGAGCAGTACTTC
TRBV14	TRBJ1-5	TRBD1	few	CASSRTGVGQPQHF	TGTGCCAGCAGCCGGACAGGGGTCGGGCAGCCCCAGCATTTT
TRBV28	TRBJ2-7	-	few	CASSFPGAGAYEQYF	TGTGCCAGCAGCTTCCCTGGGGCGGGCGCCTACGAGCAGTACTTC
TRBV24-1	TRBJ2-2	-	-	CATSDLGSTNTGELFF	TGTGCCACCAGTGATTTGGGCTCAACGAACACCGGGGAGCTGTTTTTT
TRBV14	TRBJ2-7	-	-	CASSQGGGYTYEQYF	TGTGCCAGCAGCCAAGGGGGTGGATACACCTACGAGCAGTACTTC